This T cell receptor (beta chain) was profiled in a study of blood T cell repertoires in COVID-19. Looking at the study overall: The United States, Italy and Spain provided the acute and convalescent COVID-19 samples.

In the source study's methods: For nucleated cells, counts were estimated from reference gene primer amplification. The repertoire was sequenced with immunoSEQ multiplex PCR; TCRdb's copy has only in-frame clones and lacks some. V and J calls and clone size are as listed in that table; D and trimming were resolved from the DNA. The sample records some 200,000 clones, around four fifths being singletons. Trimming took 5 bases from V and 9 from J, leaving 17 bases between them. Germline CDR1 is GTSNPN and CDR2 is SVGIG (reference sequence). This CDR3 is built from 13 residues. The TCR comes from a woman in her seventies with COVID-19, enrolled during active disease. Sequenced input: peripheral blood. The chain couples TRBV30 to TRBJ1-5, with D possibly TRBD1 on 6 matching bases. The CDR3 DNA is TGTGCCTGGGGAAATACAGGGAATGGGCCCCAGCATTTT. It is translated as CAWGNTGNGPQHF.